Listed here are 5 T cell receptor beta chains from one sample, sequenced in a study of T cell responses to AZD1222 COVID-19 vaccine. Some clones are missing from TCRdb's copy, which holds only in-frame ones; the method was immunoSEQ multiplex PCR. Of around 150,000 clones in the sample, about 92% were seen once. The source material was peripheral blood, sampled 28 days after the second AZD1222 dose. Receptor source: an adult who received the AZD1222 COVID-19 vaccine.

The V call is TRBV7-3, the J call TRBJ2-1; TRBD2 matches 13 bases. CDR3 size: 16 residues. Germline lookup yields CDR1 SGHTA and CDR2 FQGTGA. J gave up 5 bases and V 5 bases, and 6 bases lay outside the gene matches. CDR3 in DNA: TGTGCCAGCAGCCTCCGGACTAGCGGGAGCCACAATGAGCAGTTCTTC. Encoded protein: CASSLRTSGSHNEQFF.

This clone has just a few counts. The J gene is TRBJ2-3, the V gene TRBV10-3, with D possibly matching TRBD1 (5 bases). The CDR3 length is 13 residues. Germline values: CDR1 ENHRY, CDR2 SYGVKD. Trimming cost V 9 bases and J 4 bases, with 14 bases left between them. The CDR3 here is CAIGALRSDTQYF. The DNA for the CDR3 is TGTGCCATTGGGGCTCTCAGGTCAGATACGCAGTATTTT.

V usage is TRBV11-3 and J usage is TRBJ2-7; TRBD2 aligns across 8 bases. The CDR3 length is 15 residues. In germline, CDR1 is SGHNT, CDR2 YENEEA. The trim removed 5 bases at V and 0 bases at J, leaving 6 bases unmatched. The CDR3 spells CASSGAGGISYEQYF. In DNA form, the CDR3 reads TGTGCCAGCAGCGGCGCGGGGGGCATCTCCTACGAGCAGTACTTC.

The V call is TRBV11-2, the J call TRBJ2-1; no reliable D call. V dropped 1 base and J dropped 4 bases, with 8 bases sitting between them. The CDR3 spans 14 residues. The germline V gene encodes CDR1 SGHAT and CDR2 FQNNGV. The CDR3 here is CASSLGAVYNEQFF. The DNA for the CDR3 is TGTGCCAGCAGCTTAGGGGCGGTTTACAATGAGCAGTTCTTC.

The chain employs TRBV2 and TRBJ2-1; the D call may be TRBD1 or TRBD2 (5 bases each). CDR3 length equals 15 residues. CDR1 and CDR2 (germline): SNHLY, FYNNEI. V was shortened by 3 bases and J by 6 bases, with 15 bases between the two germline ends. The CDR3 loop is CASSDREGRANEQFF. CDR3 nucleotide sequence: TGTGCCAGCAGTGACCGTGAGGGGCGCGCCAATGAGCAGTTCTTC.